This TCR beta chain was profiled in a study of Ad26.COV2.S vaccination and SARS-CoV-2 variants (dated by TCRdb to about 2021). A note on the overall study: Donors in the vaccine arm were drawn from COV1001, a multicentre, randomized, double-blind, placebo-controlled phase I-IIa trial testing Ad26.COV2.S in healthy adults. Throughout the experiments and outcome assessment, investigators stayed blinded to trial group allocation. Trial participants were randomized into five groups of five: low-dose or high-dose Ad26.COV2.S given once or twice, or placebo on both occasions. Ad26.COV2.S was given intramuscularly at 5x10^10 or 1x10^11 viral particles, as a single shot or as two shots 56 days apart. The specificity and breadth of SARS-CoV-2-reactive T cell receptors after Ad26.COV2.S vaccination were assessed by TCRbeta repertoire sequencing. A total of about 30 samples were included in the TCR-sequenced set, comprising roughly 20 Ad26.COV2.S vaccine recipients, 5 placebo recipients and 8 SARS-CoV-2 convalescent individuals. The full study reports these points: The study was not powered to compare responses between vaccine doses or regimens. After vaccination, spike-specific CD8+ and CD4+ T cell responses were reported to show substantial breadth. Higher spike-specific TCR breadth was observed in Ad26.COV2.S recipients than in placebo recipients (P = 0.0014). Vaccine and placebo recipients had similar non-spike TCR breadth, a finding consistent with the vaccine containing only spike. The authors noted that total T cell responses may have been underestimated by the TCR breadth and depth analyses.

From the cysteine up to the phenylalanine, the CDR3 has a length of 15 residues. Of all the DNA, just the CDR3 is kept, 45 bases in frame from base 1. CDR1 and CDR2 (LGHNA, YSLEER) derive from the germline V gene. V and J are truncated by 2 bases and 2 bases respectively, leaving an intervening sequence of 10 bases. TCRbeta CDR3 regions were sequenced with the immunoSEQ Assay. After extraction, genomic DNA underwent amplification by bias-controlled multiplex PCR, followed by high-throughput sequencing. Processing in the source paper ran as follows. Collapsing and filtering of sequences were performed to quantify the absolute abundance of each unique TCRbeta CDR3 region. T cell fraction was estimated by normalization of TCRbeta template counts to usable DNA, with usable DNA being measured through amplification of reference genes present in all nucleated cells. Repertoire TCRs were annotated as SARS-CoV-2-specific when V gene, CDR3 amino acid sequence and J gene were exactly matched to a known reactive TCR set. The reference SARS-CoV-2 TCR set was derived from MIRA and filtered for enrichment in COVID-19-positive ImmuneCODE repertoires, a step that removed public or cross-reactive TCRs. Drawing on the MIRA antigens, annotated TCRs were analysed further at the level of specific ORF or position within ORF. Breadth was defined as the number of annotated unique rearrangements divided by the total number of unique productive rearrangements, and depth was defined as the summed frequency of the annotated unique rearrangements. Two-sided Wilcoxon rank-sum tests were used to compare TCR breadth between groups. TCRdb stores this immuneACCESS table with in-frame sequences only. Part of the clones is absent; in the studies checked, under half of the shortfall reflects unresolved V genes, and no reason is known for the rest. D and trimming were read from the DNA, whereas the V and J calls and clone size are those reported in that table. Across this sample there are 350,000 to 450,000 clones, with 83% seen only once. The ten largest clonotypes hold around 7.4% of the sample.

On this clone itself: Its cognate antigen has yet to be identified. Base qualities are not at hand, and no much larger clone is one base apart.

The sample's treatment or condition label, in plain terms: approximately 18 received Ad26.COV2.S at low or high dose, single or two shots; roughly five received placebo; per-sample allocation not given. Repertoires of vaccine and placebo recipients were sequenced from samples collected on day 63 after the first injection. In Cohort 1b, fewer than 30 adults aged 18-55 years were enrolled at a single site in Boston, USA, between 29 July and 7 August 2020. Ad26.COV2.S was a replication-incompetent adenovirus type 26 vector that expressed a prefusion-stabilized SARS-CoV-2 spike protein derived from the original Wuhan strain.

The rearranged segments are TRBV4-3 and TRBJ1-5, with no confidently assigned D gene. The sample was peripheral blood, taken in a trial of Ad26.COV2.S vaccine versus placebo. The TCR originated in a person between 18 and 65 years old who received the Ad26.COV2.S COVID-19 vaccine or a placebo. The DNA sequence is TGCGCCAGCAGCCAAAACGGGTGGGGCAATCAGCCCCAGCATTTT. Its amino acids are CASSQNGWGNQPQHF.